The rows below give T cell receptor beta chains drawn from one sample of a study of T cells after yellow fever vaccination. TCRdb recomputed calls from the 5' RACE reads with MiXCR, one row per CDR3 protein. Of about 63,000 distinct CDR3 sequences detected, around 7.4% appear once; the ten largest clones hold 36%. Sequenced here: CD8+ T cells sorted from PBMCs, sampled 15 days after the yellow fever booster vaccination. Source of these receptors: a man under 40 who received the YFV17D yellow fever vaccine. CDR3s include the opening cysteine and the closing phenylalanine or tryptophan. A D gene is named only where the DNA matches it firmly. Not every row has a clone size; where given, it reads once, few, many or a size class.

TRBV5-1	TRBD1	TRBJ2-7	many	14	CASSVNRGILEQYF	TGCGCCAGCAGCGTGAACAGGGGTATTCTCGAGCAGTACTTC
TRBV29-1	NA	TRBJ1-2	many	15	CSVEGVQRANYGYTF	TGCAGCGTTGAAGGGGTACAGCGAGCTAACTATGGCTACACCTTC
TRBV27	NA	TRBJ1-5	many	12	CASSPGNQPQHF	TGTGCCAGCAGTCCTGGCAATCAGCCCCAGCATTTT
TRBV2	TRBD1	TRBJ2-2	many	15	CASSGWTGDSGELFF	TGTGCCAGCAGTGGTTGGACAGGGGATAGCGGGGAGCTGTTTTTT
TRBV15	NA	TRBJ2-1	few	15	CATSNVRTPGNEQLF	TGTGCCACCAGCAACGTACGAACCCCCGGCAATGAGCAGTTATTC
TRBV21-1	NA	TRBJ2-7	many	16	CASSAFRDAYSYEQYF	TGTGCCAGCAGCGCATTCCGGGACGCCTACTCCTACGAGCAGTACTTC
TRBV11-2	NA	TRBJ2-7	NA	20	CASSYTFGRQPYFHTYEQYF	TGTGCCAGCAGTTACACGTTTGGGCGACAGCCCTATTTCCACACCTACGAGCAGTACTTC
TRBV7-8	NA	TRBJ2-7	many	14	CASSLVARGHEQYF	TGTGCCAGCAGCTTAGTCGCCAGGGGACACGAGCAGTACTTC
TRBV23-1	NA	TRBJ2-4	many	19	CASSLIWANRKIAKNIQYF	TGCGCCAGCAGCCTTATCTGGGCCAACCGGAAAATAGCCAAAAACATTCAGTACTTC
TRBV5-4	TRBD2	TRBJ2-1	NA	13	CASSWDYDNEQFF	TGTGCCAGCAGCTGGGACTATGACAATGAGCAGTTCTTC
TRBV25-1	NA	TRBJ2-7	NA	11	CASWDVDEQYF	TGTGCCAGCTGGGACGTCGACGAGCAGTACTTC
TRBV7-9	TRBD2	TRBJ2-7	many	13	CASGGGGAYEQYF	TGTGCCAGCGGCGGGGGGGGAGCCTACGAGCAGTACTTC
TRBV9	NA	TRBJ2-2	many	12	CASSDNTGELFF	TGTGCCAGCAGCGATAACACCGGGGAGCTGTTTTTT
TRBV7-2	TRBD2	TRBJ2-5	NA	15	CASSFNLAGRETQYF	TGTGCCAGCAGCTTTAACTTAGCGGGTAGAGAGACCCAGTACTTC
TRBV12-3/TRBV12-4	TRBD2	TRBJ2-7	many	16	CASSWSLAGAAYEQYF	TGTGCCAGCAGTTGGTCCCTAGCGGGTGCAGCCTACGAGCAGTACTTC
TRBV20-1	NA	TRBJ2-3	many	14	CSASGPLAPSTQYF	TGCAGTGCCTCCGGTCCCCTAGCGCCCAGCACGCAGTATTTT
TRBV10-3	NA	TRBJ2-5	many	13	CATGGTNQETQYF	TGTGCCACCGGGGGAACTAACCAAGAGACCCAGTACTTC
TRBV20-1	NA	TRBJ1-4	many	14	CSARDIGINEKLFF	TGCAGTGCTAGAGATATAGGGATTAATGAAAAACTGTTTTTT
TRBV20-1	TRBD2	TRBJ2-7	many	13	CSAPPRDYYEQYF	TGCAGTGCTCCTCCCCGGGACTACTACGAGCAGTACTTC
TRBV29-1	NA	TRBJ2-2	few	13	CSAWDPNTGELFF	TGCAGCGCATGGGACCCAAACACCGGGGAGCTGTTTTTT